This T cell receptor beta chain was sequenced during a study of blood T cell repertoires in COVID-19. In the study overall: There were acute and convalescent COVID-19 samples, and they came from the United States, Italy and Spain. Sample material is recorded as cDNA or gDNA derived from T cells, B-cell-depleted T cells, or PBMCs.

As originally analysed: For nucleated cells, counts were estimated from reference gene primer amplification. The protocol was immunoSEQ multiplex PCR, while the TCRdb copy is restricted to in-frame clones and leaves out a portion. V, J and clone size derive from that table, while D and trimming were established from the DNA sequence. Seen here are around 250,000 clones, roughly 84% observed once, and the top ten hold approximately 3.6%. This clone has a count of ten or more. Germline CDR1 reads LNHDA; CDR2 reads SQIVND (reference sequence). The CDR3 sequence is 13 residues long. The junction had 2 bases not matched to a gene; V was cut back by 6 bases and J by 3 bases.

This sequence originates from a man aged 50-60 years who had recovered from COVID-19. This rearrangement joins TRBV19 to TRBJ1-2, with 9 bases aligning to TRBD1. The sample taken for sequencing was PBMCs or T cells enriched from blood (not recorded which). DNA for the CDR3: TGTGCCAGTAGACAGGGGGCTGACTATGGCTACACCTTC. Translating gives CASRQGADYGYTF.